Presented here are 18 T cell receptor beta chains from one specimen sequenced in a study of tumor-infiltrating lymphocytes in oesophageal squamous cell carcinoma. TCRdb reprocessed the PCR reads with MiXCR, giving one entry per CDR3 protein. The table has just under 20,000 distinct CDR3 sequences, 35% to 50% seen once. Sequencing was done on a sample of normal esophageal tissue next to the tumor. The receptors were sampled from a male donor with esophageal squamous cell carcinoma.

The chain is built from TRBV7-2 and TRBJ2-3, with TRBD2 identical over 9 bases. V was pared by 5 bases and J by 12 bases, with 12 bases of the junction left unmatched. This CDR3 is 14 amino acids long. Germline CDR1 is SGHTA and CDR2 is FQGNSA. The CDR3 sequence: CASSLSGRWETQYF. CDR3 in DNA: TGTGCCAGCAGCCTTAGCGGGAGATGGGAGACCCAGTATTTT.

This clonotype showed up many times. The chain's CDR3 is CASRGEYSYEQYF. The CDR3 DNA sequence: TGTGCCAGCAGGGGGGAGTACTCCTACGAGCAGTACTTC. This chain joins TRBV27 and TRBJ2-7, with D tentatively TRBD1 or TRBD2 (5 bases each). CDR3 size: 13 residues. The germline V and J ends were trimmed by 6 bases and 0 bases, with 9 bases remaining between them. Germline CDR1 is MNHEY and CDR2 is SMNVEV (reference sequence).

The genes are TRBV11-3 and TRBJ2-3; TRBD2 matches at 10 bases. V dropped 2 bases and J dropped 3; count of bases not matched to a gene: 2. The CDR3 has 15 residues. CDR1 SGHNT and CDR2 YENEEA come from the germline V gene. CDR3 residues: CASSLKLAGTDTQYF. In DNA, the CDR3 is TGTGCCAGCAGCTTAAAACTAGCGGGAACAGATACGCAGTATTTT.

This clonotype was found once. V gene TRBV6-2 or TRBV6-3 combines with J gene TRBJ2-5; D is unclear. The CDR3 is 13 amino acids. Germline V gene lookup returns CDR1 MNHEY and CDR2 SVGEGT. Trimming took 8 bases from V and 11 from J, leaving 21 bases between them. The CDR3 coding sequence is TGTGCCAGCTCATCCACGGAACAAAATGAGCAGTACTTC. Amino acids: CASSSTEQNEQYF.

The chain carries TRBV27 and TRBJ1-3; D possibly corresponds to TRBD1 (6 bases). CDR1 and CDR2 (germline): MNHEY, SMNVEV (reference sequence). The CDR3 is 16 amino acids. V lost 6 bases and J 3 bases, leaving 18 bases between the germline ends. The CDR3 sequence is CASSYGTHVYGNTIYF. Here the CDR3 DNA reads TGTGCCAGCAGCTACGGGACACACGTTTATGGAAACACCATATATTTT.

As for this clonotype: It may be a read error: a sequence one base away is much more abundant. The rearrangement links TRBV28 to TRBJ2-5; 8 nucleotides align to TRBD2. Near its end, the DNA agrees better with TRBJ2-1, so the J call may be wrong. Germline V gene data show CDR1 as MDHEN and CDR2 as SYDVKM. The CDR3 is 15 residues long. CDR3 sequence (DNA): TGTGCCAGCAGACCCACTAGCGGTAGCTCCTACGAGCAGTTCTTC. Translating gives CASRPTSGSSYEQFF.

The chain couples TRBV19 to TRBJ2-5, with D unresolved. The tail of the sequence fits TRBJ2-2 better, so the J call may be wrong. Germline-derived CDR1 and CDR2 are LNHDA and SQIVND (reference sequence). There are 13 residues in the CDR3. The DNA for the CDR3 is TGTGCCAGTATTTCTGAAAACACCGGGGAGCTGTTTTTT. Amino acids: CASISENTGELFF.

This clonotype was observed at least ten times. This sequence joins TRBV27 and TRBJ2-1; D possibly uses TRBD1 or TRBD2 (5 bases each). The tail of the sequence fits TRBJ2-7 better, so the J call may be wrong. The CDR3 covers 13 residues. The germline V gene has CDR1 MNHEY and CDR2 SMNVEV (reference sequence). CDR3 sequence (DNA): TGTGCCAGCAGTTTAAAGGGACCCTACGAGCAGTACTTC. Translation: CASSLKGPYEQYF.

This clonotype has ten or more counts. The chain links TRBV11-1 to TRBJ2-1; TRBD1 is a possible D gene (6 bases). Near its end, the DNA agrees better with TRBJ2-7, so the J call may be wrong. The germline CDR1 and CDR2 sequences are SGHAT and FQDESV (reference sequence). This CDR3 contains 15 residues. CDR3 region: CASSPGQTGIDEQYF. Here the CDR3 DNA reads TGTGCCAGCAGCCCAGGACAGACTGGGATCGATGAGCAGTACTTC.

Only a few counts were recorded for this clonotype. This chain uses TRBV28 with TRBJ2-7; 7 nucleotides line up with TRBD1. Per germline, CDR1 MDHEN and CDR2 SYDVKM. V dropped 5 bases and J dropped 0; count of bases not matched to a gene: 7. The CDR3 totals 15 residues. Here the CDR3 reads CASSTTGTSSYEQYF. CDR3 bases: TGTGCCAGCAGTACGACAGGGACCAGCTCCTACGAGCAGTACTTC.

This clonotype is judged medium-sized (0.01 to 0.1%). The CDR3 DNA is TGTGCCAGCAGCGGGAAGGACAGGGTGAGCTCCTACGAGCAGTACTTC. Protein product: CASSGKDRVSSYEQYF. V gene TRBV7-9 combines with J gene TRBJ2-7; TRBD1 aligns across 8 bases. The V segment lost 5 bases and the J segment 0 bases; nucleotides outside the gene matches: 9. Germline V lookup: CDR1 SEHNR, CDR2 FQNEAQ (reference sequence). This CDR3 has 16 residues.

This clonotype was detected ten times or more. The V call is TRBV2, the J call TRBJ2-1, with 8 positions matching TRBD2. This CDR3 spans 16 amino acids. Per the germline V gene, CDR1 is SNHLY and CDR2 is FYNNEI. V gave up 7 bases and J gave up 0 bases; unmatched junction bases: 8. This CDR3 is CASKGLAGSSYNEQFF. The CDR3 coding sequence is TGTGCCAGCAAAGGACTAGCTGGGAGCTCCTACAATGAGCAGTTCTTC.

The rearrangement joins TRBV19 to TRBJ2-7; TRBD2 aligns across 7 bases. CDR1 and CDR2 (germline): LNHDA, SQIVND (reference sequence). Trimming removed 5 bases from V and 0 bases from J; junction bases left unmatched: 1. This CDR3 has 13 residues. In DNA form, the CDR3 reads TGTGCCAGTAGTGGGGACTACTCCTACGAGCAGTACTTC. Its protein product is CASSGDYSYEQYF.

Notes on this clonotype: The CDR3 ends on some other residue instead of the conserved phenylalanine or tryptophan, so this is likely a read error. Because the CDR3's place on the DNA is in doubt, the DNA is left out and the CDR3 is given as listed by TCRdb. The V call is TRBV7-6, the J call TRBJ2-7; the table gives TRBD1 as D, unverified against the DNA. Germline CDR1 reads SGHVS; CDR2 reads FNYEAQ. The CDR3 is 17 amino acids in total, end residues counted. The CDR3 region is CASSGQAAGFGGYTFGS.

This chain uses TRBV12-3 or TRBV12-4 with TRBJ2-1, with TRBD2 matching 9 bases. This CDR3 spans 15 amino acids. Trimming cost V 2 bases and J 8 bases; bases outside gene matches: 7. Written as DNA, the CDR3 is TGTGCCAGCAGTTTATCGAGCGGGGGGTACGATGAGCAGTTCTTC. It codes for CASSLSSGGYDEQFF.

This clonotype was seen repeatedly, ten times or more. This chain links TRBV5-1 with TRBJ2-2; 10 nucleotides align to TRBD1. The junction had 3 bases not matched to a gene; V was cut back by 0 bases and J by 7 bases. The CDR3 extends over 15 amino acids. In germline, CDR1 is SGHRS, CDR2 YFSETQ. CDR3 in amino acids: CASSLGTGGIGELFF. The CDR3 nucleotides read TGCGCCAGCAGCTTGGGGACAGGGGGAATCGGGGAGCTGTTTTTT. The full variable domain, rest sourced from reference TRBV5-1 and TRBJ2-2, is KAGVTQTPRYLIKTRGQQVTLSCSPISGHRSVSWYQQTPGQGLQFLFEYFSETQRNKGNFPGRFSGRQFSNSRSEMNVSTLELGDSALYLCASSLGTGGIGELFFGEGSRLTVL.

This clonotype was picked up many times. This chain joins TRBV5-8 and TRBJ1-2; D ambiguous. The CDR3 has 11 residues. V was cut by 0 bases and J by 7 bases, with 4 bases left in between. Per the germline V gene, CDR1 is SGHTS and CDR2 is YDEGEE. CDR3 region: CASSLVGGYTF. The CDR3 region has the DNA TGTGCCAGCAGCTTGGTGGGTGGCTACACCTTC. Complete variable domain (other parts from reference TRBV5-8 and TRBJ1-2): EAGVTQSPTHLIKTRGQQATLRCSPISGHTSVYWYQQALGLGLQFLLWYDEGEERNRGNFPPRFSGRQFPNYSSELNVNALELEDSALYLCASSLVGGYTFGSGTRLTVV.

A word on this clonotype: A much larger clone lies one base from this, so it may be a read error. This rearrangement joins TRBV5-7 to TRBJ2-7, with TRBD2 matching 7 bases. TRBV5-7 is placed among ORFs of uncertain function. The CDR3 is 18 residues long. The V and J ends lost 0 bases and 7 bases, in that order; junction bases with no gene match: 19. Here the CDR3 DNA reads TGTGCCAGCAGCTTGGGAGCTTCCGGCGGGAGACAGAACAATGAGCAGTACTTC. It specifies CASSLGASGGRQNNEQYF.